This T cell receptor (beta chain) was retrieved from a study of CD4+ T cells in melanoma. Assay used: immunoSEQ multiplex PCR; TCRdb lists only in-frame clones, some missing. This sample has fewer than 150,000 clones; 80% to 95% occur once, and the top ten carry 1.5%. General observations from the study: CD8+ T cell, macrophage and B cell function reportedly correlated with neoantigen-specific CD4+ T cells. Diverse differentiation states were reported for melanoma neoantigen-specific CD4+ T cells.

A note on this clone: The antigen is not known.

The CDR3 runs 14 residues. Trimming stripped 1 base from V and 2 bases from J, with 9 bases between. Germline loops: CDR1 SGHNT, CDR2 YYREEE (reference sequence). This TCR was sampled from a human donor with melanoma. V gene TRBV5-4 combines with J gene TRBJ2-5; D is uncertain. This chain's CDR3 is CASSLQVGQETQYF. In DNA form, the CDR3 reads TGTGCCAGCAGCTTGCAGGTTGGACAAGAGACCCAGTACTTC. Based on the CDR3 plus reference TRBV5-4 and TRBJ2-5, the full variable domain is ETGVTQSPTHLIKTRGQQVTLRCSSQSGHNTVSWYQQALGQGPQFIFQYYREEENGRGNFPPRFSGLQFPNYSSELNVNALELDDSALYLCASSLQVGQETQYFGPGTRLLVL.